At least ten counts were recorded for the clone carrying this TCR beta chain. The record originates from a study of T cells after yellow fever vaccination. TCRdb passed the 5' RACE reads through MiXCR, listing each CDR3 protein once. This table holds 200,000 to 250,000 distinct CDR3 sequences, about 3% found once. V dropped 3 bases and J dropped 3; count of bases not matched to a gene: 1. Germline assignment: CDR1 DFQATT and CDR2 SNEGSKA (reference sequence). CDR3 length: 12 residues. The TCR comes from a man aged 18 to 35 who received the YFV17D yellow fever vaccine. This chain joins TRBV20-1 and TRBJ2-7, with 8 bases fitting TRBD1. The starting material was CD4+ T cells sorted from PBMCs, obtained 10 days after the yellow fever booster vaccination. CDR3 in DNA: TGCAGTGCTAGGGGGACAGGCTACGAGCAGTACGTC. This encodes CSARGTGYEQYV.